This TCR beta chain was found in a study of T cell changes during pregnancy in multiple sclerosis. Deletions cut 3 bases from V and 5 bases from J, with 16 bases between. The CDR3 has 15 residues. Germline-derived CDR1 and CDR2 are LGHNA and YSLEER. The repertoire was sequenced with immunoSEQ multiplex PCR; TCRdb's copy has only in-frame clones and lacks some. The table records under 65,000 clones, roughly 93% of them present only once. This clone is a singleton in its sample. The chain links TRBV4-3 to TRBJ1-2; D not certain. The specimen was CD8+ T cells from peripheral blood mononuclear cells, collected in the second trimester of pregnancy. The receptor was isolated from a female donor with multiple sclerosis, enrolled in a pregnancy study. CDR3 in DNA: TGCGCCAGCAGCCAGGACTTGGCGGGGATGTATGGCTACACCTTC. This sequence encodes CASSQDLAGMYGYTF.